Described below is a single T cell receptor beta chain sequence and its context. This sample was taken from a study of control samples from healthy donors and cancer patients. Libraries were prepared by immunoSEQ multiplex PCR; TCRdb keeps only in-frame clonotypes and omits some of them. The sample has about 170,000 clones, approximately 94% seen once. Germline trimming cut 5 bases from V and 9 bases from J; bases unmatched to any gene: 7. The CDR3 totals 13 residues. Germline loops: CDR1 PRHDT, CDR2 FYEKMQ (reference sequence). This chain links TRBV13 with TRBJ1-1, with TRBD1 matching over 9 bases. This sequence originates from a woman in her late teens or twenties in good health. Sequencing was carried out using blood. CDR3 protein: CASSPPGQGKAFF. The CDR3, as DNA: TGTGCCAGCAGCCCTCCGGGACAGGGTAAAGCTTTCTTT.